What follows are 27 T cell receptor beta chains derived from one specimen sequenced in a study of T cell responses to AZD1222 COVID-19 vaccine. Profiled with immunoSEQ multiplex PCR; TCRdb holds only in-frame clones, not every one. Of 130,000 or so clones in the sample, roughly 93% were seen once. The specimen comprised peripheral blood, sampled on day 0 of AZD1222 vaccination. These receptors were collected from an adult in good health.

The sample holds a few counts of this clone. CDR3 nucleotide sequence: TGTGCCATCAGTGATCTCAGGGACAGGGACTACGAGCAGTACTTC. Its protein is CAISDLRDRDYEQYF. V usage is TRBV10-3 and J usage is TRBJ2-7, with 9 positions matching TRBD1. The V gene's germline CDR1 is ENHRY and CDR2 SYGVKD. There are 15 residues in the CDR3. V was pared by 3 bases and J by 3 bases, with 6 bases of the junction left unmatched.

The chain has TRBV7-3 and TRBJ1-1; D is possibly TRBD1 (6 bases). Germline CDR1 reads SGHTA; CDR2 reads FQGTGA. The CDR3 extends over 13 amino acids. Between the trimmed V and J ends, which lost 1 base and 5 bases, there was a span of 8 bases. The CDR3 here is CASSLMQGTEAFF. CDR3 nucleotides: TGTGCCAGCAGCTTAATGCAGGGGACTGAAGCTTTCTTT.

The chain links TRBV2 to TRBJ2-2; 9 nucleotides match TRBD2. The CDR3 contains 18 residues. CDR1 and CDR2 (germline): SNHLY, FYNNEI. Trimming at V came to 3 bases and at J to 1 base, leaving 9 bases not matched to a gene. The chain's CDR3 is CASSDRASGARNTGELFF. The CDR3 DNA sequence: TGTGCCAGCAGTGATAGAGCTAGCGGGGCCCGGAACACCGGGGAGCTGTTTTTT.

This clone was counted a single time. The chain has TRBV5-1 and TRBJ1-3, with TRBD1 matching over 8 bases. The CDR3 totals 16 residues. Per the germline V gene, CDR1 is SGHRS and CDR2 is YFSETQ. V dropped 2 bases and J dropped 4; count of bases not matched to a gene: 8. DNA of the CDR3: TGCGCCAGCAGCTTAGGACAGGGACCTACCGGAAACACCATATATTTT. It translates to CASSLGQGPTGNTIYF.

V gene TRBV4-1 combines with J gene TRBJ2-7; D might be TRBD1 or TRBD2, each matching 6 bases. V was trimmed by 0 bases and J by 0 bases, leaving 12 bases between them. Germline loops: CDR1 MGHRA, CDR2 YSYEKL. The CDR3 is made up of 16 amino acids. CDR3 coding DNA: TGCGCCAGCAGCCAAGATGGAGGGGGGTACTCCTACGAGCAGTACTTC. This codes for CASSQDGGGYSYEQYF.

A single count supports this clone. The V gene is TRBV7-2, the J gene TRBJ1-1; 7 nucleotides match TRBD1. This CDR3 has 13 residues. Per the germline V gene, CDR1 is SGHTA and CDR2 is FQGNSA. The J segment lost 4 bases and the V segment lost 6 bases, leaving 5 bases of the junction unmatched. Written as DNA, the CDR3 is TGTGCCAGCAGTCGGGACAGACCCACTGAAGCTTTCTTT. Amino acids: CASSRDRPTEAFF.

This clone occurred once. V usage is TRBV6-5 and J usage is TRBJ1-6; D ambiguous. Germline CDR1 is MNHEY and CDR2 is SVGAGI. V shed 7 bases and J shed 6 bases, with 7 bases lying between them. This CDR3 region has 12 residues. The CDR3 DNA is TGTGCCAGCACAAGAGGTAATTCACCCCTCCACTTT. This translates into CASTRGNSPLHF.

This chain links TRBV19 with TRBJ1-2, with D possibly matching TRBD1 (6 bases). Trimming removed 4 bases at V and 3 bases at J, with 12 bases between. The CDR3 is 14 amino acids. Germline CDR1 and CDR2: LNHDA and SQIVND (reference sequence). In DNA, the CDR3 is TGTGCCAGTAGTAGGCCGGGACACCACTATGGCTACACCTTC. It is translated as CASSRPGHHYGYTF. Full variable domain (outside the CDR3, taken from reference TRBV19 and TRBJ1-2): DGGITQSPKYLFRKEGQNVTLSCEQNLNHDAMYWYRQDPGQGLRLIYYSQIVNDFQKGDIAEGYSVSREKKESFPLTVTSAQKNPTAFYLCASSRPGHHYGYTFGSGTRLTVV.

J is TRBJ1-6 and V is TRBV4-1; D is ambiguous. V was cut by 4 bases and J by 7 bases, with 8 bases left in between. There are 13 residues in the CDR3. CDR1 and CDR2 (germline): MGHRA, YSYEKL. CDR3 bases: TGCGCCAGCAGCCCGATAGGGAATTCACCCCTCCACTTT. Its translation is CASSPIGNSPLHF.

CDR3 amino acids: CASSLGGDRLNYGYTF. The CDR3 bases are TGTGCCAGCAGCCTAGGAGGGGACAGGCTTAACTATGGCTACACCTTC. The chain employs TRBV9 and TRBJ1-2; 8 bases are shared with TRBD1. CDR3 size: 16 residues. With V trimmed by 4 bases and J by 1 base, 9 bases remained unmatched. Per the germline V gene, CDR1 is SGDLS and CDR2 is YYNGEE. The whole variable domain, remainder taken from reference TRBV9 and TRBJ1-2, is DSGVTQTPKHLITATGQRVTLRCSPRSGDLSVYWYQQSLDQGLQFLIQYYNGEERAKGNILERFSAQQFPDLHSELNLSSLELGDSALYFCASSLGGDRLNYGYTFGSGTRLTVV.

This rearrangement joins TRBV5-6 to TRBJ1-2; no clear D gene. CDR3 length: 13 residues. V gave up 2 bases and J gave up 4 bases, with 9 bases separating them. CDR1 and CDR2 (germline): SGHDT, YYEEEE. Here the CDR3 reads CASSFGGPYGYTF. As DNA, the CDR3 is TGTGCCAGCAGCTTCGGAGGACCCTATGGCTACACCTTC.

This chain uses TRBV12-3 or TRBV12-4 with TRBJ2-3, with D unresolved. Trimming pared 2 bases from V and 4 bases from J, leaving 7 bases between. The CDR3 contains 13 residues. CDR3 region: CASSLYLADTQYF. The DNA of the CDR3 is TGTGCCAGCAGTTTATACCTCGCAGATACGCAGTATTTT.

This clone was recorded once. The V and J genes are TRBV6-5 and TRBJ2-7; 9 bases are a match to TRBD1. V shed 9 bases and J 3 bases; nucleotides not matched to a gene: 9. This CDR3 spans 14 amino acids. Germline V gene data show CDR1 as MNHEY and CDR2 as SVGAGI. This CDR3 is CASKPGQGYYEQYF. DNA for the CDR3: TGTGCCAGTAAACCGGGACAGGGATACTACGAGCAGTACTTC.

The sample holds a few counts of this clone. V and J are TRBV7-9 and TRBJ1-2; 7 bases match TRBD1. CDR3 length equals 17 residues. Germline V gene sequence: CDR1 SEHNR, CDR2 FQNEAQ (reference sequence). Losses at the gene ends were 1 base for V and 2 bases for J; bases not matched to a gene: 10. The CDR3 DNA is TGTGCCAGCAGCTTAGGTTCCTCCGGGACAGACAACTATGGCTACACCTTC. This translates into CASSLGSSGTDNYGYTF.

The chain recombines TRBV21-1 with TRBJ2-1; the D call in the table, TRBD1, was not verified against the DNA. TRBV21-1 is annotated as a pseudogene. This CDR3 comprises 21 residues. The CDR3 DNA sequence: TGTGCCAGCAGCAAAGGATCAGGGACAACTAACTCCCGAGGCTCCTACAATGAGCAGTTCTTC. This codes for CASSKGSGTTNSRGSYNEQFF.

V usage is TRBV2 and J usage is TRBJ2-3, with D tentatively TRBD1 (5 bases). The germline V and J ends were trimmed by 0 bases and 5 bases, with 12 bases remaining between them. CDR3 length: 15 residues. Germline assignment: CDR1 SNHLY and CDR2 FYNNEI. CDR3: CASSEALRGVDTQYF. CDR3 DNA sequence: TGTGCCAGCAGTGAAGCGCTTAGGGGCGTAGATACGCAGTATTTT.

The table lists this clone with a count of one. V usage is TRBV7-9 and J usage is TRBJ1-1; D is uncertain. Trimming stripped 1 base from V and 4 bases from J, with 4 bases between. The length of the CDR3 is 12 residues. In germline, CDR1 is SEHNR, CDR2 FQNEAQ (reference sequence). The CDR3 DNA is TGTGCCAGCAGCTTAGGGGCCACTGAAGCTTTCTTT. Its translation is CASSLGATEAFF.

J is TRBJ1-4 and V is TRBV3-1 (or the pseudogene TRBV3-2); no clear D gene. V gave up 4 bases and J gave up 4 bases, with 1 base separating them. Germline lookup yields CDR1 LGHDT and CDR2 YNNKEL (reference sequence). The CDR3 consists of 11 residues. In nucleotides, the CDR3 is TGTGCCAGCAGCCTTAATGAAAAACTGTTTTTT. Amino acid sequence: CASSLNEKLFF.

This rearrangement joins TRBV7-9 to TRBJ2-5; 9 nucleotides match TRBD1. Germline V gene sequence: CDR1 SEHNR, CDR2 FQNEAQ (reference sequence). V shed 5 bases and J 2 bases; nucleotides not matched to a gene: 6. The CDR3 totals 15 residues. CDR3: CASSSMDRGQETQYF. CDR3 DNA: TGTGCCAGCAGCAGCATGGACAGGGGACAAGAGACCCAGTACTTC.

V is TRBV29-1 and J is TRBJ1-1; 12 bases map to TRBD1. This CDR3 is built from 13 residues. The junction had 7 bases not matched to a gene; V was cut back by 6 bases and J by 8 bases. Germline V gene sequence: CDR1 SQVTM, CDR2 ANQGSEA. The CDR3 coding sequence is TGCAGCGTCGATGGGACAGGGGGCATGGAAGCTTTCTTT. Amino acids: CSVDGTGGMEAFF. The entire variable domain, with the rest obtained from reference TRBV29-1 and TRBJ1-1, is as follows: SAVISQKPSRDICQRGTSLTIQCQVDSQVTMMFWYRQQPGQSLTLIATANQGSEATYESGFVIDKFPISRPNLTFSTLTVSNMSPEDSSIYLCSVDGTGGMEAFFGQGTRLTVV.

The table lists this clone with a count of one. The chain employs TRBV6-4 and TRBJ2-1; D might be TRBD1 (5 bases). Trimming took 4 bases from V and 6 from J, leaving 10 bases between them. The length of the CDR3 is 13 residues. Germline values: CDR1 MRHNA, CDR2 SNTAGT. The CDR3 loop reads CASSAGRVNEQFF. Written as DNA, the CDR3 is TGTGCCAGCAGTGCCGGCAGGGTCAATGAGCAGTTCTTC.

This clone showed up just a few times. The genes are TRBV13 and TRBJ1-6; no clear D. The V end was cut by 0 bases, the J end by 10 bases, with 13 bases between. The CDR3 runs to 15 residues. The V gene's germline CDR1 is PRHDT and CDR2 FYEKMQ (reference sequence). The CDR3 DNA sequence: TGTGCCAGCAGCTTAGGCCGGGCCGTGGGGTCACCCCTCCACTTT. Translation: CASSLGRAVGSPLHF.

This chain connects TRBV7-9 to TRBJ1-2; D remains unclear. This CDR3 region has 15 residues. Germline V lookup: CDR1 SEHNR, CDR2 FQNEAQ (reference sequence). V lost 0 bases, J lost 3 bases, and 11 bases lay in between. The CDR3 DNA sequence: TGTGCCAGCAGCTTAGCACCAGGCTCTCACTATGGCTACACCTTC. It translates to CASSLAPGSHYGYTF.

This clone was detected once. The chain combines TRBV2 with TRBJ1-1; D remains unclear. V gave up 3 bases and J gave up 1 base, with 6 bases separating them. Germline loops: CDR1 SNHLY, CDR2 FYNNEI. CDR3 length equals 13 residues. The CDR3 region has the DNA TGTGCCAGCAGTGACCGCCCGAACACTGAAGCTTTCTTT. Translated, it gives CASSDRPNTEAFF.

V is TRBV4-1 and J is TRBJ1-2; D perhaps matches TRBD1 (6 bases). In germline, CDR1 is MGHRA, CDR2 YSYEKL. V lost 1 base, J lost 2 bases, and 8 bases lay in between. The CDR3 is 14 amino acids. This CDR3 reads CASSQGTDNYGYTF. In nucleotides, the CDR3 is TGCGCCAGCAGCCAAGGGACAGACAACTATGGCTACACCTTC.

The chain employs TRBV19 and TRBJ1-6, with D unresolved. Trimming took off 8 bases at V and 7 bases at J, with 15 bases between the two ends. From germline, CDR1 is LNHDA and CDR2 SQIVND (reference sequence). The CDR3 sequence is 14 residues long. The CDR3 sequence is CASGKDRWNSPLHF. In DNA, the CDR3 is TGTGCCAGTGGGAAGGACCGCTGGAATTCACCCCTCCACTTT.

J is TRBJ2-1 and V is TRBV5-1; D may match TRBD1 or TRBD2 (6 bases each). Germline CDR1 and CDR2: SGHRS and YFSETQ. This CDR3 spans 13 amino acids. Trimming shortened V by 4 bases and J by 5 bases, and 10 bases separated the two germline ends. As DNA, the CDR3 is TGCGCCAGCAGCAGGGGGGAGCACAATGAGCAGTTCTTC. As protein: CASSRGEHNEQFF.